This record concerns one T cell receptor beta chain sequence. As the sequencing template, cDNA was produced by extracting RNA and reverse transcribing it. TCRdb keeps only in-frame clones here, not all; method: immunoSEQ multiplex PCR. Of some 110,000 clones in the sample, about 59% are singletons; the top ten hold roughly an eighth. Regarding treatment: oral pan-JAK inhibitor, 5-10 mg twice daily. These data come from a study of CD8+ T cells in alopecia areata. The germline V gene encodes CDR1 MNHEY and CDR2 SMNVEV (reference sequence). The V segment lost 2 bases and the J segment 2 bases; nucleotides outside the gene matches: 6. This CDR3 spans 16 amino acids.

This specimen consisted of CD8+ T cells sorted from blood, obtained at week 24, from a patient treated with tofacitinib. The chain employs TRBV27 and TRBJ2-5; 9 bases are a match to TRBD1. The receptor's source is a human donor with alopecia areata. CDR3 sequence reads: CASSLMGTGLQETQYF. The CDR3 DNA is TGTGCCAGCAGTTTAATGGGGACAGGGCTTCAAGAGACCCAGTACTTC.